A selection of T cell receptor beta chains follows, all from one sample in a study of T-cell reconstitution after alpha-beta-depleted transplantation in children. TCRdb used MiXCR to reprocess the PCR reads, holding one entry per CDR3 protein. This sample has some 260,000 distinct CDR3 sequences, with more than 20% found just once. The sample consisted of PBMCs, mostly from graft donor cells, taken 360 days after TCRalphabeta/CD19-depleted stem cell transplant. All receptors derive from a female patient between 2 and 10 years old who had a stem cell transplant for congenital amegakaryocytic thrombocytopenia, so the T cells may come from the graft donor. Both conserved end residues are part of each CDR3. A D gene is named only where the DNA matches it firmly. Some rows mark clone size as missing; the rest say once, few, many or name a class of expanded clone.

D gene: TRBD1; J gene: TRBJ2-2; clone size: -; V gene: TRBV4-1; CDR3 protein: CASSPAGTGNTGELFF; CDR3 DNA: TGCGCCAGCAGCCCAGCCGGGACAGGGAACACCGGGGAGCTGTTTTTT
D gene: -; J gene: TRBJ1-1; clone size: -; V gene: TRBV29-1; CDR3 protein: CSAYKNTEAFF; CDR3 DNA: TGCAGCGCTTACAAGAACACTGAAGCTTTCTTT
D gene: TRBD1; J gene: TRBJ1-1; clone size: -; V gene: TRBV30; CDR3 protein: CAINRGLDTEAFF; CDR3 DNA: TGTGCCATCAACAGGGGGTTGGATACTGAAGCTTTCTTT
D gene: -; J gene: TRBJ2-7; clone size: -; V gene: TRBV4-3; CDR3 protein: CASSQDGRSYEQYF; CDR3 DNA: TGCGCCAGCAGCCAAGATGGCCGATCCTACGAGCAGTACTTC
D gene: -; J gene: TRBJ1-2; clone size: few; V gene: TRBV20-1; CDR3 protein: CSARDIADYGYTF; CDR3 DNA: TGCAGTGCTAGAGATATCGCAGACTATGGCTACACCTTC
D gene: -; J gene: TRBJ1-2; clone size: -; V gene: TRBV12-3/TRBV12-4; CDR3 protein: CASRSAASGYTF; CDR3 DNA: TGTGCCAGCAGGTCCGCAGCTAGCGGCTACACCTTC
D gene: TRBD2; J gene: TRBJ2-1; clone size: -; V gene: TRBV2; CDR3 protein: CASRPNRLAFNEQFF; CDR3 DNA: TGTGCCAGCAGGCCAAATCGACTAGCGTTCAATGAGCAGTTCTTC
D gene: -; J gene: TRBJ2-5; clone size: once; V gene: TRBV20-1; CDR3 protein: CSASQRGDQETQYF; CDR3 DNA: TGCAGTGCTAGTCAGAGGGGCGACCAAGAGACCCAGTACTTC
D gene: -; J gene: TRBJ2-1; clone size: -; V gene: TRBV7-8; CDR3 protein: CASSLALSDNEQFF; CDR3 DNA: TGTGCCAGCAGCTTAGCGCTCTCGGACAATGAGCAGTTCTTC
D gene: -; J gene: TRBJ2-3; clone size: -; V gene: TRBV15; CDR3 protein: CATSRDWASASTDTQYF; CDR3 DNA: TGTGCCACCAGCAGAGATTGGGCTAGCGCCTCCACAGATACGCAGTATTTT
D gene: -; J gene: TRBJ2-7; clone size: few; V gene: TRBV5-1; CDR3 protein: CASSLQSPAYEQYF; CDR3 DNA: TGCGCCAGCAGCTTGCAGTCCCCAGCCTACGAGCAGTACTTC
D gene: TRBD1; J gene: TRBJ2-7; clone size: -; V gene: TRBV27; CDR3 protein: CASSSGTGHEQYF; CDR3 DNA: TGTGCCAGCAGTTCTGGGACAGGCCACGAGCAGTACTTC
D gene: TRBD2; J gene: TRBJ2-7; clone size: -; V gene: TRBV28; CDR3 protein: CASRPGTSDYEQYF; CDR3 DNA: TGTGCCAGCAGACCAGGGACTAGCGACTACGAGCAGTACTTC
D gene: TRBD2; J gene: TRBJ2-5; clone size: few; V gene: TRBV4-2; CDR3 protein: CASSQDGGGGYQETQYF; CDR3 DNA: TGTGCCAGCAGCCAAGATGGGGGCGGGGGGTACCAAGAGACCCAGTACTTC